The sequence of this T cell receptor beta chain was determined in a study of T cell responses to AZD1222 COVID-19 vaccine. Findings of the study overall: Once two AZD1222 doses were given, Spike-specific TCR breadth and depth went up. It should be noted that donors were predominantly white British and more often female, and clonal diversity was possibly underestimated.

Comments on this clone: Its antigen is not known.

Germline V gives CDR1 KGHSH, CDR2 LQKENI. V was shortened by 3 bases and J by 2 bases, with 2 bases between the two germline ends. The CDR3 is 11 residues long. Combined were second doses at about 4 or about 12 weeks. The assay was immunoSEQ multiplex PCR, and TCRdb's table has in-frame clones only and misses some. The data hold roughly 120,000 clones, with roughly 92% observed a single time. This sample comprised peripheral blood, obtained 28 days after the second AZD1222 dose. The receptor was derived from an adult who received the AZD1222 COVID-19 vaccine. The rearrangement uses TRBV18 and TRBJ2-7; D remains unclear. CDR3 nucleotides: TGTGCCAGCTCACCCGCCTACGAGCAGTACTTC. Translation: CASSPAYEQYF.